This passage covers 14 T cell receptor beta chains from one sample sequenced in a study of OX40 agonist ivuxolimab in advanced cancers. The data were produced by immunoSEQ multiplex PCR, yet TCRdb's version contains in-frame clones alone and is incomplete. The sample has 75,000 to 95,000 clones; 84% are singletons. The specimen was CD4+ or CD8+ T cells sorted from blood, collected in a trial of the OX40 agonist ivuxolimab. These receptors were taken from an adult with an advanced solid tumor such as melanoma, head and neck, liver or kidney cancer.

The sample holds a few counts of this clone. J is TRBJ2-7 and V is TRBV2; tentative D call: TRBD1 (5 bases). The germline V and J ends were trimmed by 5 bases and 4 bases, with 9 bases remaining between them. CDR1 and CDR2 (germline): SNHLY, FYNNEI. CDR3 length equals 12 residues. CDR3 in amino acids: CASSSHRYEQYF. In nucleotides, the CDR3 is TGTGCCAGCAGTAGTCACAGGTACGAGCAGTACTTC.

The chain joins TRBV7-2 to TRBJ2-1; TRBD2 aligns across 11 bases. Trimming cost V 5 bases and J 2 bases; bases outside gene matches: 2. The CDR3 extends over 15 amino acids. CDR1 and CDR2 from the germline V gene are SGHTA and FQGNSA. The CDR3 nucleotides are TGTGCCAGCAGCCCGGGACTAGCGGCCTACAATGAGCAGTTCTTC. It is translated as CASSPGLAAYNEQFF.

The rearrangement links TRBV7-2 to TRBJ2-5, with D perhaps TRBD1 or TRBD2 (5 bases each). TRBJ2-7 matches the DNA end more closely, so the J call is doubtful. Looked up from germline, CDR1 is SGHTA and CDR2 is FQGNSA. The CDR3 is 14 amino acids. DNA for the CDR3: TGTGCCAGCAGCTTCCGGGACGCCCGCTACGAGCAGTACTTC. This translates into CASSFRDARYEQYF.

The table lists this clone with a few counts. The J gene is TRBJ1-2, the V gene TRBV28; 7 bases align to TRBD1. Germline V gene data show CDR1 as MDHEN and CDR2 as SYDVKM. There are 14 residues in the CDR3. Trimming at V came to 6 bases and at J to 5 bases, leaving 9 bases not matched to a gene. CDR3 residues: CASSQGEGRYGYTF. The DNA for the CDR3 is TGTGCCAGCAGCCAGGGGGAGGGACGGTATGGCTACACCTTC.

The chain carries TRBV21-1 and TRBJ1-1. TRBV21-1 is given as a pseudogene. The CDR3 covers 16 residues. This CDR3 reads CASSAPRVRRGTEAFF. The CDR3 nucleotides are TGTGCCAGCAGCGCCCCGAGGGTCAGGCGGGGTACTGAAGCTTTCTTT.

The chain links TRBV6-5 to TRBJ2-7; unclear D gene. CDR1 is MNHEY, CDR2 SVGAGI, per germline. The V end was cut by 0 bases, the J end by 4 bases, with 10 bases between. This CDR3 contains 14 residues. For the CDR3, the DNA is TGTGCCAGCAGTTACTCGACGCCCGGGTACGAGCAGTACTTC. It encodes CASSYSTPGYEQYF.

The chain has TRBV18 and TRBJ2-5; D is ambiguous. Trimming shortened V by 3 bases and J by 6 bases, and 11 bases separated the two germline ends. In germline, CDR1 is KGHSH, CDR2 LQKENI. The CDR3 totals 13 residues. The CDR3 protein is CASSPGHIQTQYF. CDR3 sequence (DNA): TGTGCCAGCTCACCGGGTCACATCCAGACCCAGTACTTC. The entire variable domain, with the rest obtained from reference TRBV18 and TRBJ2-5, is as follows: NAGVMQNPRHLVRRRGQEARLRCSPMKGHSHVYWYRQLPEEGLKFMVYLQKENIIDESGMPKERFSAEFPKEGPSILRIQQVVRGDSAAYFCASSPGHIQTQYFGPGTRLLVL.

The V gene is TRBV19, the J gene TRBJ2-3; D gene unclear. Germline V gene sequence: CDR1 LNHDA, CDR2 SQIVND (reference sequence). Deletions cut 7 bases from V and 3 bases from J, with 11 bases between. The CDR3 spans 13 residues. The CDR3 DNA is TGTGCCAGTACCTTCTGGGGAACAGATACGCAGTATTTT. Residues: CASTFWGTDTQYF. Full variable domain (missing parts from reference TRBV19 and TRBJ2-3): DGGITQSPKYLFRKEGQNVTLSCEQNLNHDAMYWYRQDPGQGLRLIYYSQIVNDFQKGDIAEGYSVSREKKESFPLTVTSAQKNPTAFYLCASTFWGTDTQYFGPGTRLTVL.

This chain joins TRBV7-9 and TRBJ2-7; a possible D gene is TRBD2 (6 bases). Germline CDR1 reads SEHNR; CDR2 reads FQNEAQ (reference sequence). V lost 6 bases and J lost 4, with 13 bases in between. The CDR3 runs to 13 residues. The CDR3 here is CASRRSGYYEQYF. The CDR3 bases are TGTGCCAGCAGAAGGAGCGGGTATTACGAGCAGTACTTC.

The J gene is TRBJ2-5, the V gene TRBV6-1, with a weak D call TRBD1 (5 bases). This CDR3 is built from 13 residues. Germline lookup yields CDR1 MNHNS and CDR2 SASEGT. V was clipped by 6 bases and J by 1 base, with 9 bases between them. CDR3 sequence: CASSRQSQETQYF. CDR3 DNA sequence: TGTGCCAGCAGCCGACAGTCCCAAGAGACCCAGTACTTC.

The CDR3 bases are TGTGCCATCAGTGAGAGGAAGGAGCAGTACTTC. It specifies CAISERKEQYF. The rearrangement links TRBV10-3 to TRBJ2-7; no clear D gene. The CDR3 length is 11 residues. The germline V gene encodes CDR1 ENHRY and CDR2 SYGVKD. Deletions cut 2 bases from V and 7 bases from J, with 6 bases between.

The V gene is TRBV28, the J gene TRBJ2-3; D is perhaps TRBD2 (6 bases). The CDR3 runs to 15 residues. Per the germline V gene, CDR1 is MDHEN and CDR2 is SYDVKM. V shed 8 bases and J shed 1 base, with 16 bases lying between them. Written as DNA, the CDR3 is TGTGCCAGCGGCGGGGCAGGCGGGGGCACAGATACGCAGTATTTT. Its protein is CASGGAGGGTDTQYF.

This clone has only one observation. The V call is TRBV6-1, the J call TRBJ1-5; D is ambiguous. The CDR3 loop spans 12 amino acids. Trimming stripped 3 bases from V and 5 bases from J, with 5 bases between. Germline V gene data show CDR1 as MNHNS and CDR2 as SASEGT. The CDR3 here is CASSDFDQPQHF. The CDR3 nucleotides are TGTGCCAGCAGTGATTTTGATCAGCCCCAGCATTTT.

The rearrangement uses TRBV28 and TRBJ1-2, with D possibly matching TRBD1 (5 bases). CDR3 length: 15 amino acids. Germline CDR1 reads MDHEN; CDR2 reads SYDVKM. Trimming cost V 10 bases and J 4 bases, with 22 bases left between them. As DNA, the CDR3 is TGTGCCACCTCGGGGCAGGTTAAAATGGTCTATGGCTACACCTTC. It is translated as CATSGQVKMVYGYTF.